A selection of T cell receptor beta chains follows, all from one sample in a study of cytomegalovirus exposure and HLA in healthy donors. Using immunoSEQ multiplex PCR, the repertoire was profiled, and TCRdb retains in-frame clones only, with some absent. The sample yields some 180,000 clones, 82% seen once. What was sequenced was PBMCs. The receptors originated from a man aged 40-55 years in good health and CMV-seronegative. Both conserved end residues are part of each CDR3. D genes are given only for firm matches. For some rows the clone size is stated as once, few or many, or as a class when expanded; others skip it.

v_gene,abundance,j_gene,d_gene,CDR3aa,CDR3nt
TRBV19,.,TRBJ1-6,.,CASSPGAFSPLHF,TGTGCCAGTAGCCCGGGAGCGTTCTCACCCCTCCACTTT
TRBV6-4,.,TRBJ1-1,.,CASSATPGSEAFF,TGTGCCAGCAGTGCCACTCCCGGGTCGGAAGCTTTCTTT
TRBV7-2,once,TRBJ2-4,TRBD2,CASSLIAGEGELNIQYF,TGTGCCAGCAGCTTAATAGCGGGGGAAGGTGAACTAAACATTCAGTACTTC
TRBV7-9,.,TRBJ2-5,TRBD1,CASSLGGQDQETQYF,TGTGCCAGCAGCTTAGGTGGACAGGATCAAGAGACCCAGTACTTC
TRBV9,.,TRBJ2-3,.,CASSVGGRGRGTDTQYF,TGTGCCAGCAGCGTAGGGGGGCGGGGGAGGGGCACAGATACGCAGTATTTT
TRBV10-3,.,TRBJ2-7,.,CAISPDGLGLVF,TGTGCCATCAGTCCCGACGGTCTAGGTCTTGTCTTC
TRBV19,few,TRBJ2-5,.,CASSIMSGGLETQYF,TGTGCCAGTAGTATCATGTCGGGGGGCTTAGAGACCCAGTACTTC
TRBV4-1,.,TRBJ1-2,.,CASSQWRGNDYGYTF,TGCGCCAGCAGCCAATGGCGGGGGAACGACTATGGCTACACCTTC
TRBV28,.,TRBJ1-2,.,CASSLGGGYGYTF,TGTGCCAGCAGTTTAGGGGGCGGCTATGGCTACACCTTC
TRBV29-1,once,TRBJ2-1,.,CSAPRGSSYNEQFF,TGCAGCGCTCCACGGGGGAGTTCCTACAATGAGCAGTTCTTC
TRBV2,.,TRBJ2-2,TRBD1,CASRGQGALTGELFF,TGTGCCAGCAGGGGACAGGGGGCGCTTACCGGGGAGCTGTTTTTT
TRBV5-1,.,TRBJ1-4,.,CASSKRPGRTNEKLFF,TGCGCCAGCAGCAAGCGCCCCGGGAGAACTAATGAAAAACTGTTTTTT
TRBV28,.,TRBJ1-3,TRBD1,CAVTGGKGNTIYF,TGTGCCGTCACAGGGGGCAAAGGAAACACCATATATTTT
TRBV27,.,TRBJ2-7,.,CASSWDSVGEQYF,TGTGCCAGCAGTTGGGACTCTGTGGGAGAGCAGTATTTC
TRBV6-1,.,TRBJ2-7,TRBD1,CASSEVPGTGQYF,TGTGCCAGCAGTGAAGTCCCCGGGACAGGGCAGTACTTC
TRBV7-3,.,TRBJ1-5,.,CASSSSGGNQPQHF,TGTGCCAGCAGCTCTTCAGGGGGCAATCAGCCCCAGCATTTT
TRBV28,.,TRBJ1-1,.,CASSLPLRRAGTEAFF,TGTGCCAGCAGTTTACCCCTTCGGAGAGCTGGCACTGAAGCTTTCTTT
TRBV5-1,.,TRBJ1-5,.,CASSSLLAGGTGNQPQHF,TGCGCCAGCAGCTCTCTCCTAGCAGGCGGTACCGGCAATCAGCCCCAGCATTTT
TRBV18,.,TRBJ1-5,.,CASSYSTGLNQPQHF,TGTGCCAGCTCATACTCGACAGGCCTCAATCAGCCCCAGCATTTT
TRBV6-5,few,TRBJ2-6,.,CASSYSGSAANVLTF,TGTGCCAGCAGTTACTCGGGCTCGGCGGCCAACGTCCTGACTTTC
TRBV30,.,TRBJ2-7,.,CAWSEHLSYEQYF,TGTGCCTGGAGTGAACACCTCTCCTACGAGCAGTACTTC
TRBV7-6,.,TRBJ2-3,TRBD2,CASSPATSPYGDTQYF,TGTGCCAGCAGCCCCGCGACTAGCCCCTACGGCGATACGCAGTATTTT
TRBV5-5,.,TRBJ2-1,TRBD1,CASSSTGVRDNEQFF,TGTGCCAGCAGCTCGACAGGGGTTCGGGACAATGAGCAGTTCTTC